Listed here are 26 T cell receptor delta chains from one sample, sequenced in a study of γδ T cells in repeated Plasmodium falciparum infection. TCRdb redid the clone calls on the multiplex PCR reads with CATT. The repertoire holds about 93,000 delta-chain clones, with over 0.75% as singletons. Bulk repertoires came from Vgamma9/Vdelta2+ or Vdelta2-negative gammadelta T cells flow-sorted from PBMC. What was sequenced was gamma-delta T cells from blood. The source is a pool of human donors (malaria-infected and uninfected, not separated).

Details on this clone: A far larger clone lies a single base away; this is likely a read error. Within the sample, other DNA sequences also encode this same CDR3. The V call is TRDV2, the J call TRDJ1; 7 nucleotides align to TRDD3. The CDR3 loop spans 19 amino acids. Germline lookup yields CDR1 GEAIGNYY and CDR2 EKD. The CDR3 loop reads CACDTGSIVGDAPTDKLIF. For the CDR3, the DNA is TGTGCCTGCGACACCGGCTCCATCGTGGGGGACGCTCCCACCGATAAACTCATCTTT.

This clone showed up just a few times. This DNA translates differently at residue 3 from the TCRdb protein, which is that of a much larger clone; a read error is likely, and the protein shown is the DNA's own translation. The rearrangement uses TRDV2 and TRDJ1; 10 bases line up with TRDD3. TCRdb records no J gene; here it was assigned by comparing the DNA to germline. CDR1 is GEAIGNYY and CDR2 is EKD in the germline V gene. This CDR3 is built from 16 residues. CDR3 loop: CASDWGIRPSTDKLIF. The CDR3 DNA is TGTGCCAGTGACTGGGGGATTCGCCCTAGCACCGATAAACTCATCTTT.

On this clone itself: A far larger clone is one nucleotide away, so this likely arose from a read error. Other DNA sequences in the sample encode the same CDR3. The J gene is TRDJ3, the V gene TRDV2, with a tentative D call TRDD3 (5 bases). Here the J gene was assigned by germline matching of the DNA, as TCRdb has none. Per germline, CDR1 GEAIGNYY and CDR2 EKD. Trimming removed 0 bases from V and 0 bases from J, with 11 bases in between. This CDR3 is 18 amino acids long. The CDR3 here is CACDTAGGYSWDTRQMFF. In DNA, the CDR3 is TGTGCCTGTGACACCGCTGGAGGATACTCCTGGGACACCCGACAGATGTTTTTC.

In its sample, this clone was seen many times. CDR3 loop: CALGDPPTTDGGYGSTYPDTDKLIF. CDR3 sequence (DNA): TGTGCTCTTGGGGACCCTCCTACGACTGATGGGGGATACGGTTCCACTTACCCCGACACCGATAAACTCATCTTT. V gene TRDV1 combines with J gene TRDJ1, with 11 bases matching TRDD3. The CDR3 runs 25 residues. V lost 3 bases, J lost 0 bases, and 30 bases stayed unmatched. Germline V gene data show CDR1 as TSWWSYY and CDR2 as QGS.

This clone has a handful of counts. This likely stems from a read error, as it lies one base from a far larger clone. Within the sample, other DNA sequences also encode this same CDR3. The chain links TRDV1 to TRDJ1; D possibly corresponds to TRDD3 (7 bases). Germline CDR1 TSWWSYY, CDR2 QGS. The CDR3 has 18 residues. Between the trimmed V and J ends, which lost 2 bases and 2 bases, there was a span of 21 bases. The CDR3 sequence: CALGELILRLGGTDKLIF. In DNA, the CDR3 is TGTGCTCTTGGGGAATTAATCCTACGTCTGGGGGGGACCGATAAACTCATCTTT.

Details on this clone: A far larger clone is just one base off, so this is likely a read error. Other DNA sequences in this specimen translate into the identical CDR3. The rearrangement joins TRDV2 to TRDJ1, with 10 bases fitting TRDD3. TCRdb leaves out the J gene; it was filled in here by matching the DNA to germline. Germline V lookup: CDR1 GEAIGNYY, CDR2 EKD. This CDR3 comprises 21 residues. This CDR3 reads CACDTITLLGDVETLTDKLIF. The CDR3 DNA follows: TGTGCCTGTGACACCATAACTCTACTGGGGGATGTTGAGACCCTGACCGACAAACTCATCTTT.

Concerning this clone itself: This DNA translates differently at residue 14 from the TCRdb protein, which is that of a much larger clone; a read error is likely, and the protein shown is the DNA's own translation. The chain combines TRDV1 with TRDJ1; 8 nucleotides align to TRDD3. TCRdb records no J gene; here it was assigned by comparing the DNA to germline. The length of the CDR3 is 19 residues. The germline gives CDR1 TSWWSYY, CDR2 QGS. Trimming at V came to 9 bases and at J to 3 bases, leaving 24 bases not matched to a gene. For the CDR3, the DNA is TGTGCTCTCGCCGCCCCAGCTTCAGCTGGGGGAAGGTACTCCGATAAACTCATCTTT. Its translation: CALAAPASAGGRYSDKLIF.

As for this clone: TCRdb shows a much larger clone's protein in place of this DNA's translation, and the two differ at residue 9, likely through a read error; the protein shown is translated from the DNA. The V and J genes are TRDV1 and TRDJ1, with D unclear. Germline V gene data show CDR1 as TSWWSYY and CDR2 as QGS. This CDR3 has 18 amino acids. V lost 3 bases and J lost 0, with 20 bases in between. In DNA form, the CDR3 reads TGTGCTCTTGGGGACGCCCCCGGAGTGGGACAGTACACCGATAAACTCATCTTT. Protein sequence: CALGDAPGVGQYTDKLIF.

Concerning this clone: A far larger clone is just one base off, so this is likely a read error. The sample holds other DNA sequences that translate to the same CDR3. V usage is TRDV2 and J usage is TRDJ1; D ambiguous. In the absence of a J gene in TCRdb, the DNA was matched to germline to assign it here. CDR1 GEAIGNYY and CDR2 EKD come from the germline V gene. V was pared by 0 bases and J by 0 bases, with 13 bases between. The CDR3 sequence is 16 residues long. CDR3 DNA sequence: TGTGCCTGTGACACCGTTGAGGTCCAGTACACCGATAAACTCATCTTT. Encoded protein: CACDTVEVQYTDKLIF.

This clone was seen a few times. Translating this DNA gives a protein that differs at residue 19 from the TCRdb one, which belongs to a much larger clone; a read error is likely, and the protein shown is this translation. The J gene is TRDJ1, the V gene TRDV2, with TRDD3 matching 12 bases. Because TCRdb records no J gene, it was assigned here through a match of the DNA to germline. The CDR3 has 23 residues. Germline CDR1 GEAIGNYY, CDR2 EKD. CDR3 coding DNA: TGTGCCTGTGACCCTCGCCTCTCCTACGACGTACTGGGGGATACCCCGTACACCGGTAAACTCATCTTT. Its protein is CACDPRLSYDVLGDTPYTGKLIF.

As for this clone: With only one base between it and a far larger clone, this is likely a read error. Other DNA variants within this sample encode the same CDR3. The rearrangement links TRDV1 to TRDJ1; 11 bases align to TRDD3. No J gene is reported in TCRdb; it was inferred here by comparing the DNA with germline. The CDR3 length is 18 residues. The germline V gene has CDR1 TSWWSYY and CDR2 QGS. This CDR3 reads CALGGIWYWGINTDKLIF. In nucleotides, the CDR3 is TGTGCCCTTGGGGGGATTTGGTACTGGGGGATAAACACCGATAAACTCATCTTT.

This clone was recorded many times. TCRdb's listed protein matches a much larger clone and diverges from this DNA's translation at residue 17, likely through a read error; the protein shown comes from the DNA. The J gene has no call, while the V gene is TRDV2; TRDD3 is taken as the D call from the table, unchecked against the DNA. The germline V gene encodes CDR1 GEAIGNYY and CDR2 EKD. This CDR3 spans 19 amino acids. CDR3 sequence (DNA): TGTGCCTGTGACACCCTGCCTCCTGGGGGATACGGAAGCACCGATAAACCCATCTTT. It is translated as CACDTLPPGGYGSTDKPIF.

The sample holds a few counts of this clone. A far larger clone is just one base off, so this is likely a read error. This sample includes further DNA sequences coding for the same CDR3. V gene TRDV1 combines with J gene TRDJ1; no clear D. The CDR3 runs 15 residues. Germline loops: CDR1 TSWWSYY, CDR2 QGS. CDR3 in DNA: TGCGCTCTTGGGAACAGGGTGCTGGCAACCGATAAACTCATCTTT. Protein product: CALGNRVLATDKLIF.

The table lists this clone with many counts. A much larger clone is a single base away; this may be a read error. The same CDR3 is also encoded by other DNA sequences in this sample. The chain is built from TRDV1 and TRDJ1, with 8 bases matching TRDD2. V was pared by 9 bases and J by 0 bases, with 18 bases of the junction left unmatched. The germline CDR1 and CDR2 sequences are TSWWSYY and QGS. The CDR3 covers 18 residues. The CDR3 DNA reads TGTGCTCTCTCCCACTTCCTACAAAGACTCTATAACACCGATAAACTCATCTTT. Protein sequence: CALSHFLQRLYNTDKLIF.

The sample holds a few counts of this clone. Given a far larger clone just one base away, this is likely a sequencing read error. This sample includes further DNA sequences coding for the same CDR3. The chain employs TRDV1 and TRDJ1, with a possible D match to TRDD3 (5 bases). Here the J gene was assigned by germline matching of the DNA, as TCRdb has none. The CDR3 length is 16 residues. Per the germline V gene, CDR1 is TSWWSYY and CDR2 is QGS. DNA for the CDR3: TGCGCTCTTGGGGAGCTTGCCCGGGATCCCCCCGATAAACTCATCTTT. Protein: CALGELARDPPDKLIF.

This clone has a handful of counts. The mismatch at residue 4 between this DNA's translation and the TCRdb protein of a much larger clone likely reflects a read error; the protein shown is translated from the DNA. The chain has TRDV2 and TRDJ1; D perhaps matches TRDD3 (5 bases). Germline values: CDR1 GEAIGNYY, CDR2 EKD. The CDR3 has 16 amino acids. CDR3 in amino acids: CACGTLVGAYTDKLIF. The CDR3 nucleotides are TGTGCCTGTGGCACCTTGGTTGGGGCGTACACCGATAAACTCATCTTT.

This clone was seen a handful of times. For this DNA, TCRdb reports the protein of a much larger clone, which diverges at residue 10, most likely from a read error; the protein presented here is translated directly from the DNA. The chain is built from TRDV2 and TRDJ1; 10 bases are shared with TRDD3. The J gene, left out of TCRdb, was set here by checking the DNA against germline. V shed 6 bases, J shed 0 bases, and the junction held 9 bases outside the gene matches. Germline lookup yields CDR1 GEAIGNYY and CDR2 EKD. The CDR3 sequence is 16 residues long. CDR3 amino acids: CACSVLGDPHTDKLIF. The CDR3 DNA follows: TGTGCCTGTTCCGTACTGGGGGATCCCCACACCGATAAACTCATCTTT.

This clone was counted only a few times. The protein that TCRdb holds for this DNA derives from a much larger clone and differs from the translated DNA at residue 7, which likely indicates a read error; the protein shown here is translated from the DNA. The chain carries TRDV2 and TRDJ1; the match to TRDD3 covers 8 bases. TCRdb records no J gene; here it was assigned by comparing the DNA to germline. Germline V gene sequence: CDR1 GEAIGNYY, CDR2 EKD. The J segment lost 10 bases and the V segment lost 0 bases, leaving 9 bases of the junction unmatched. CDR3 size: 14 residues. The CDR3, as DNA: TGTGCCTGTGACACCGTGAGGGATACGAGACGACTCATCTTT. Protein sequence: CACDTVRDTRRLIF.

This clone appeared many times. It is likely a read error: a sequence one base away is far more abundant. In the same sample, other DNA sequences code for this CDR3. V gene TRDV2 combines with J gene TRDJ2; no definite D call. Germline lookup yields CDR1 GEAIGNYY and CDR2 EKD. V lost 0 bases and J lost 8, with 15 bases in between. This CDR3 has 15 amino acids. The CDR3: CACDTLRGDLAQLFF. DNA for the CDR3: TGTGCCTGTGACACCCTTAGAGGAGACCTGGCACAACTCTTCTTT.

This clone appeared a few times. A far larger clone is one base from this, pointing to a likely read error. Other DNA sequences in this sample translate to the same CDR3. The chain couples TRDV2 to TRDJ1; 13 positions match TRDD3. Assignment of the J gene here rests on matching the DNA to germline, because TCRdb gives none. This CDR3 region has 15 residues. Germline V gene sequence: CDR1 GEAIGNYY, CDR2 EKD. V shed 2 bases, J shed 10 bases, and the junction held 9 bases outside the gene matches. The CDR3 here is CACDKLGDTRRLLIF. CDR3 nucleotide sequence: TGTGCCTGTGACAAACTGGGGGATACGCGTCGTCTACTCATCTTT.

This clone has ten or more counts. A read error likely explains this, since a far larger clone differs by one base. Distinct nucleotide sequences in the sample also encode this CDR3. The chain combines TRDV2 with TRDJ1, with 8 nucleotides matching TRDD3. No J segment appears in TCRdb, so it was assigned here by matching the sequence to germline. Trimming took 0 bases from V and 5 from J; bases not matched to a gene: 16. The germline CDR1 and CDR2 sequences are GEAIGNYY and EKD. The CDR3 extends over 18 amino acids. CDR3 in amino acids: CACDTVSRLGGGTDKLIF. CDR3 nucleotides: TGTGCCTGTGACACCGTTTCCCGACTGGGGGGGGGCACTGATAAACTCATCTTT.

This clone has only a few counts. A far larger clone differs by one base, so this is likely a read error. This sample also contains other DNA sequences that code for the same CDR3. The chain joins TRDV1 to TRDJ1, with D tentatively TRDD3 (6 bases). Germline V gene data show CDR1 as TSWWSYY and CDR2 as QGS. The CDR3 extends over 19 amino acids. CDR3 DNA: TGTGCACTTGGGGACCCCTCCCGGATACCTCTACCGTACACCGATAAACTCATCTTT. This gives the protein CALGDPSRIPLPYTDKLIF.

The sample holds a few counts of this clone. A read error likely explains why the TCRdb protein, taken from a much larger clone, differs from this DNA's translation at residue 5; the protein shown is translated from the DNA. The chain joins TRDV2 to TRDJ3; 12 bases map to TRDD3. This CDR3 is 24 amino acids long. CDR1 is GEAIGNYY, CDR2 EKD, per germline. J gave up 1 base and V 3 bases, and 21 bases lay outside the gene matches. CDR3 sequence (DNA): TGTGCCTGTGACCCCGGGTCTACTACTGGGGGATACCGTGATTGGTCCTGGGACACCCGACAGATGTTTTTC. It encodes CACDPGSTTGGYRDWSWDTRQMFF.

About this clone itself: This likely traces to a read error, being one base from a far larger clone. V usage is TRDV1 and J usage is TRDJ1; tentatively, D is TRDD3 (5 bases). The J gene, not given by TCRdb, was assigned here from a germline match of the nucleotide sequence. The germline CDR1 and CDR2 sequences are TSWWSYY and QGS. CDR3 length: 14 amino acids. V lost 1 base, J lost 8 bases, and 14 bases lay in between. The CDR3 sequence is CALGEPGLGCKLIF. Written as DNA, the CDR3 is TGTGCTCTTGGGGAACCCGGATTGGGGTGCAAACTCATCTTT.

Of note for this clone: The protein that TCRdb holds for this DNA derives from a much larger clone and differs from the translated DNA at residue 13, which likely indicates a read error; the protein shown here is translated from the DNA. The rearrangement links TRDV3 to TRDJ1, with 9 bases identical to TRDD3. There are 18 residues in the CDR3. With V trimmed by 3 bases and J by 4 bases, 21 bases remained unmatched. CDR1 and CDR2 from the germline V gene are TVYSNPD and GDNSRS (reference sequence). Written as DNA, the CDR3 is TGTGCCTTGTGGCCTTCACGCAGGGGATACGCATTTATCGATAAACTCATCTTT. Its protein is CALWPSRRGYAFIDKLIF.

This clone showed up just a few times. TCRdb's protein, taken from a much larger clone, differs from this DNA's translation at residue 16, likely owing to a read error; the protein displayed comes from the DNA. The V gene was identified as TRDV1, while no J gene was called. The CDR3 extends over 18 amino acids. Germline loops: CDR1 TSWWSYY, CDR2 QGS. The CDR3 nucleotides are TGTGCTCTTGGGGCAACACTACTTATGCTACTAAACACCGATAAACCCATCTTT. Its translation is CALGATLLMLLNTDKPIF.